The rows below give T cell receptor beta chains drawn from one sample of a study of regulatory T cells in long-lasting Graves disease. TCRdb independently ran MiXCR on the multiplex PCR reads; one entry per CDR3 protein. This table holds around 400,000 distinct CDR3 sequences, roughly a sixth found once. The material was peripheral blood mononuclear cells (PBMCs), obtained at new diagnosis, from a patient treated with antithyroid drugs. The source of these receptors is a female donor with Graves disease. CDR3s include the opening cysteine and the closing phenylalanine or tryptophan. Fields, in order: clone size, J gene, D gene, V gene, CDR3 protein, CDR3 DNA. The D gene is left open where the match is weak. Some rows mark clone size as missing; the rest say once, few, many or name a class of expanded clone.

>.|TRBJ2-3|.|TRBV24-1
CATSRYFEDTQYF
TGTGCCACCAGTCGTTATTTCGAAGATACGCAGTATTTT
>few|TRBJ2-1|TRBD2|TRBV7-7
CASSPLGGVGYNEQFF
TGTGCTAGCAGCCCACTGGGGGGGGTCGGTTACAATGAGCAGTTCTTC
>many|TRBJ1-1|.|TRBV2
CASSEYMGGTEAFF
TGTGCCAGCAGTGAATATATGGGGGGCACTGAAGCTTTCTTT
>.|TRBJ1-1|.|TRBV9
CASSLAKGWTEAFF
TGTGCCAGCAGCTTAGCGAAGGGGTGGACTGAAGCTTTCTTT
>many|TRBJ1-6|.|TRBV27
CASMPLTGPTDSPLHF
TGTGCCAGCATGCCGTTAACGGGACCGACGGATTCACCCCTCCACTTT
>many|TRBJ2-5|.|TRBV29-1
CSVEDSLGVELVETQYF
TGCAGCGTTGAAGATTCGCTCGGGGTGGAGTTGGTGGAGACCCAGTACTTC
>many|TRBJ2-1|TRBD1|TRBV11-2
CASSLGPGGQGPYNEQFF
TGTGCCAGCAGCTTAGGGCCAGGGGGACAGGGTCCCTACAATGAGCAGTTCTTC
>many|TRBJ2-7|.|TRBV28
CASSPPRGALYF
TGTGCCAGCAGTCCCCCCAGGGGTGCGCTGTACTTC
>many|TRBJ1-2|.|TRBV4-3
CASSQDRSRYGYTF
TGCGCCAGCAGCCAAGATCGGTCCCGCTATGGCTACACCTTC
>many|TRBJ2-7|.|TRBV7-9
CASSSTGDGHYEQYF
TGTGCCAGCAGTTCGACTGGGGACGGACATTACGAGCAGTACTTC
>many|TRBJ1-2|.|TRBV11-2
CASSLETWFKRDGYTF
TGTGCCAGCAGCTTAGAAACCTGGTTCAAGAGGGATGGCTACACCTTC
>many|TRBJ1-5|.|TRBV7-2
CASSLGHSNQPQHF
TGTGCCAGCAGCTTAGGGCACTCAAATCAGCCCCAGCATTTT
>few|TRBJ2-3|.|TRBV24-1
CATSDHPGAPTDTQYF
TGTGCCACCAGTGACCACCCCGGGGCCCCCACAGATACGCAGTATTTT
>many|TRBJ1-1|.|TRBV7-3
CASSQPNTEAFF
TGTGCCAGCAGCCAGCCGAACACTGAAGCTTTCTTT
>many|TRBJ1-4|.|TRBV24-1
CATSRGGMDNEKLFF
TGTGCCACCAGCAGAGGGGGGATGGATAATGAAAAACTGTTTTTT
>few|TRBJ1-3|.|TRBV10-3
CAISEFRGPEGNTIYF
TGTGCCATCAGTGAGTTTCGGGGTCCGGAGGGAAACACCATATATTTT
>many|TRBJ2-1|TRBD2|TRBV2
CASSEKGGGRAADEQFF
TGTGCCAGCAGTGAAAAGGGGGGCGGGAGGGCCGCGGATGAGCAGTTCTTC
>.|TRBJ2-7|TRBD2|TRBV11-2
CASSLRRESSGSSYEQYF
TGTGCCAGCAGCTTACGGCGGGAATCTAGCGGGAGCTCCTACGAGCAGTACTTC
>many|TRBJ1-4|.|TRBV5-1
CASSLMGREKLFF
TGCGCCAGCAGCTTGATGGGGAGGGAAAAACTGTTTTTT
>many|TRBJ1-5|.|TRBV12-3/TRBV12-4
CASSSGLAQHF
TGTGCCAGCAGTTCGGGATTAGCCCAGCATTTT
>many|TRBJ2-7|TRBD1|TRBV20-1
CSARDSTGTGHNEQYF
TGCAGTGCTAGAGACTCAACCGGGACAGGACACAACGAGCAGTACTTC
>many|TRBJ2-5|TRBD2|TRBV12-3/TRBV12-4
CASSPRGLAGRETQYF
TGTGCCAGCAGTCCCCGAGGGCTAGCGGGACGAGAGACCCAGTACTTC
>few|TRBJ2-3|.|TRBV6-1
CASSEAMGGGTDTQYF
TGTGCCAGCAGTGAAGCTATGGGCGGTGGGACAGATACGCAGTATTTT
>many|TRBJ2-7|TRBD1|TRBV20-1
CSALHLRQGGYEQYF
TGCAGTGCTCTCCATCTCAGACAGGGCGGCTACGAGCAGTACTTC
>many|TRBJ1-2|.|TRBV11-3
CASSLEQTVRNGYTF
TGTGCCAGCAGCTTAGAACAGACAGTTCGGAATGGCTACACCTTC
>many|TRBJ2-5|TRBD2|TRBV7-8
CASARLAGVQETQYF
TGTGCCAGCGCGAGACTAGCGGGAGTACAAGAGACCCAGTACTTC
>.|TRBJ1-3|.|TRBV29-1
CSVRTTGFGNTIYF
TGCAGCGTACGGACCACAGGGTTCGGAAACACCATATATTTT
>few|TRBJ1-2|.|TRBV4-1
CASSQDLGYTNYGYTF
TGCGCCAGCAGCCAAGATCTTGGGTATACTAACTATGGCTACACCTTC
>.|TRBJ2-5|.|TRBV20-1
CSARVGSQETQYF
TGCAGTGCCAGGGTGGGCAGTCAAGAGACCCAGTACTTC
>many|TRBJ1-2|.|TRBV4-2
CASSQVNTGDYGYTF
TGTGCCAGCAGCCAAGTTAATACCGGTGACTATGGCTACACCTTC
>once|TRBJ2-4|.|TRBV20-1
CSARLAKNIQYF
TGCAGTGCTAGATTGGCCAAAAACATTCAGTACTTC